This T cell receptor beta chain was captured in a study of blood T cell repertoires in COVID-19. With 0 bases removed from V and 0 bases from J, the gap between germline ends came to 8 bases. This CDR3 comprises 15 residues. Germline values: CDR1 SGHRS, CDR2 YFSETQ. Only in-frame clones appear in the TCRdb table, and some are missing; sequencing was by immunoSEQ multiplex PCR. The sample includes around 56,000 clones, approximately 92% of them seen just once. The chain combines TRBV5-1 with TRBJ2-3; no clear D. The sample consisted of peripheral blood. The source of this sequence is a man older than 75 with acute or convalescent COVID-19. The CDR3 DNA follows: TGCGCCAGCAGCTTGGGACAAATTAGCACAGATACGCAGTATTTT. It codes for CASSLGQISTDTQYF.